This T cell receptor beta chain derives from a study of blood T cell repertoires in COVID-19. Study background: Acute and convalescent COVID-19 samples came from the United States, Italy and Spain.

The table lists this clone with a count of one. CDR1 is GTSNPN, CDR2 SVGIG, per germline (reference sequence). J lost 7 bases, V lost 1 base, and 14 bases had no gene match. This CDR3 has 16 residues. As processed by the authors: Amplifying reference gene primers gave estimates of nucleated cell counts. Sequencing used immunoSEQ multiplex PCR; TCRdb keeps in-frame clones, though not all of them. D and trimming were read from the DNA, whereas the V and J calls and clone size are those reported in that table. The table includes more than 95,000 clones, 70% to 90% detected once. The rearrangement joins TRBV30 to TRBJ1-2; 8 bases map to TRBD1. Sequenced: peripheral blood. This TCR was sampled from a man aged 25-45 years with acute or convalescent COVID-19. CDR3 residues: CAWSDKGPDRVSGYTF. The CDR3 coding sequence is TGTGCCTGGAGTGATAAAGGGCCGGACAGGGTCAGTGGCTACACCTTC.